These 23 T cell receptor beta chains came from one sample sequenced in a study of OX40 agonist ivuxolimab in advanced cancers. Sequencing used immunoSEQ multiplex PCR; TCRdb keeps in-frame clones, though not all of them. The table records tens of thousands of clones, 90% to 95% of them present only once. The input for sequencing was CD4+ or CD8+ T cells sorted from blood, taken in a trial of the OX40 agonist ivuxolimab. These receptors all come from an adult with an advanced solid tumor such as melanoma, head and neck, liver or kidney cancer.

CDR3 in DNA: TGTGCCAGCAGCGGTCGGGGGGAGCCCAACACCGGGGAGCTGTTTTTT. Translated, it gives CASSGRGEPNTGELFF. The J gene is TRBJ2-2, the V gene TRBV7-9; 7 positions agree with TRBD2. CDR1 SEHNR and CDR2 FQNEAQ come from the germline V gene (reference sequence). Trimming cost V 5 bases and J 2 bases; bases outside gene matches: 8. The CDR3 totals 16 residues.

V gene TRBV7-2 combines with J gene TRBJ2-7; 7 bases are a match to TRBD2. V lost 0 bases and J lost 8; bases outside the gene matches: 7. CDR1 is SGHTA and CDR2 is FQGNSA in the germline V gene. This CDR3 spans 14 amino acids. The CDR3 here is CASSLARGGGQQYF. CDR3 nucleotide sequence: TGTGCCAGCAGCTTAGCGCGGGGCGGGGGTCAGCAGTACTTC.

The gene calls are TRBV19 and TRBJ2-1; TRBD2 agrees at 12 bases. The CDR3 sequence is 19 residues long. The J segment lost 0 bases and the V segment lost 3 bases, leaving 9 bases of the junction unmatched. CDR1 and CDR2 (germline): LNHDA, SQIVND (reference sequence). This CDR3 is CASSMGGLAGPSSYNEQFF. The CDR3, as DNA: TGTGCCAGTAGTATGGGTGGACTAGCGGGACCTAGCTCCTACAATGAGCAGTTCTTC. Supplemented by reference TRBV19 and TRBJ2-1, the full variable domain reads DGGITQSPKYLFRKEGQNVTLSCEQNLNHDAMYWYRQDPGQGLRLIYYSQIVNDFQKGDIAEGYSVSREKKESFPLTVTSAQKNPTAFYLCASSMGGLAGPSSYNEQFFGPGTRLTVL.

The V call is TRBV7-2, the J call TRBJ1-6; D ambiguous. Trimming pared 2 bases from V and 6 bases from J, leaving 2 bases between. The CDR3 contains 12 residues. Per the germline V gene, CDR1 is SGHTA and CDR2 is FQGNSA. The CDR3 reads CASSLTNSPLHF. The CDR3 DNA sequence: TGTGCCAGCAGCTTAACTAATTCACCCCTCCACTTT.

The CDR3 spells CSVVSGPGYTF. The CDR3 bases are TGCAGCGTTGTGTCGGGGCCCGGCTACACCTTC. The rearrangement links TRBV29-1 to TRBJ1-2; possible D gene TRBD1, 5 bases. V was cut by 4 bases and J by 8 bases, with 11 bases left in between. Germline V lookup: CDR1 SQVTM, CDR2 ANQGSEA. The CDR3 runs 11 residues.

The chain links TRBV30 to TRBJ2-5, with a possible D match to TRBD2 (5 bases). Germline V gene sequence: CDR1 GTSNPN, CDR2 SVGIG (reference sequence). The CDR3 totals 12 residues. Trimming removed 1 base at V and 5 bases at J, with 8 bases between. The chain's CDR3 is CAWSAPGETQYF. DNA of the CDR3: TGTGCCTGGAGTGCCCCGGGGGAGACCCAGTACTTC.

A single count supports this clone. The V and J genes are TRBV28 and TRBJ2-5, with D possibly being TRBD1 (6 bases). There are 13 residues in the CDR3. Germline-derived CDR1 and CDR2 are MDHEN and SYDVKM. V lost 4 bases, J lost 3 bases, and 9 bases lay in between. This CDR3 reads CASSSGQKETQYF. The CDR3 DNA is TGTGCCAGCAGTTCCGGACAGAAAGAGACCCAGTACTTC. The complete variable domain, with remaining parts taken from reference TRBV28 and TRBJ2-5, reads DVKVTQSSRYLVKRTGEKVFLECVQDMDHENMFWYRQDPGLGLRLIYFSYDVKMKEKGDIPEGYSVSREKKERFSLILESASTNQTSMYLCASSSGQKETQYFGPGTRLLVL.

This rearrangement joins TRBV5-6 to TRBJ2-1, with 8 bases aligning to TRBD1. The germline CDR1 and CDR2 sequences are SGHDT and YYEEEE. This CDR3 comprises 15 residues. Trimming removed 2 bases from V and 4 bases from J; junction bases left unmatched: 5. CDR3: CASSLEDRVYNEQFF. The DNA of the CDR3 is TGTGCCAGCAGCTTAGAGGACAGGGTATACAATGAGCAGTTCTTC.

The chain employs TRBV7-2 and TRBJ2-1; TRBD1 is a possible D gene (5 bases). The V and J ends lost 6 bases and 0 bases respectively, with 18 bases between them. This CDR3 is 17 amino acids long. Germline V gene sequence: CDR1 SGHTA, CDR2 FQGNSA. This CDR3 reads CASRGPHPQTSYNEQFF. The DNA of the CDR3 is TGTGCCAGCAGGGGGCCGCACCCGCAGACCTCCTACAATGAGCAGTTCTTC. Supplemented by reference TRBV7-2 and TRBJ2-1, the full variable domain reads GAGVSQSPSNKVTEKGKDVELRCDPISGHTALYWYRQSLGQGLEFLIYFQGNSAPDKSGLPSDRFSAERTGGSVSTLTIQRTQQEDSAVYLCASRGPHPQTSYNEQFFGPGTRLTVL.

The V gene is TRBV10-1, the J gene TRBJ2-5, with 8 bases lining up with TRBD1. The CDR3 sequence is 14 residues long. Unmatched junction bases numbered 2, after V lost 3 bases and J lost 2 bases. Germline-derived CDR1 and CDR2 are WNHNN and SYGVQD (reference sequence). CDR3 amino acids: CASSEGQGQETQYF. The CDR3 DNA sequence: TGCGCCAGCAGTGAAGGACAGGGTCAAGAGACCCAGTACTTC.

The chain couples TRBV6-6 to TRBJ1-4; 10 nucleotides match TRBD1. The germline CDR1 and CDR2 sequences are MNHNY and SVGAGI (reference sequence). Trimming cost V 4 bases and J 7 bases; bases outside gene matches: 3. This CDR3 has 14 residues. CDR3 protein: CASSSRTGGEKLFF. The CDR3 coding sequence is TGTGCCAGCAGTTCAAGGACAGGGGGTGAAAAACTGTTTTTT.

The chain joins TRBV6-1 to TRBJ2-7; the D gene is possibly TRBD2 (6 bases). This CDR3 has 14 amino acids. The ends were cut back, 4 bases at V and 3 bases at J, with 13 bases in the middle. Germline assignment: CDR1 MNHNS and CDR2 SASEGT. This chain's CDR3 is CASSGGRLSYEQYF. CDR3 bases: TGTGCCAGCAGTGGGGGGAGGTTAAGCTACGAGCAGTACTTC.

The chain has TRBV7-2 and TRBJ2-1; 8 positions agree with TRBD2. The CDR3 totals 15 residues. V lost 2 bases to trimming and J lost 5 bases; unmatched junction nucleotides: 5. Germline V gene sequence: CDR1 SGHTA, CDR2 FQGNSA. The CDR3 here is CASSLSAGGHNEQFF. Here the CDR3 DNA reads TGTGCCAGCAGCTTATCGGCGGGGGGCCACAATGAGCAGTTCTTC.

The chain carries TRBV6-1 and TRBJ2-4; possibly TRBD2 for D (6 bases). Between the trimmed V and J ends, which lost 3 bases and 3 bases, there was a span of 9 bases. This CDR3 has 14 residues. The V gene's germline CDR1 is MNHNS and CDR2 SASEGT. This chain's CDR3 is CASSEPGVKNIQYF. DNA of the CDR3: TGTGCCAGCAGTGAGCCGGGGGTCAAAAACATTCAGTACTTC.

V and J are TRBV6-4 and TRBJ2-7; 8 bases are shared with TRBD2. The ends lost 4 bases at V and 3 bases at J; junction bases unmatched: 14. CDR3 size: 17 residues. Germline V CDR1 and CDR2: MRHNA, SNTAGT. Written as DNA, the CDR3 is TGTGCCAGCAGTGCCCCGGGACTAGAGGGCCATCTCTACGAGCAGTACTTC. It is translated as CASSAPGLEGHLYEQYF.

This clone was recorded only once. This rearrangement joins TRBV27 to TRBJ2-3; 10 bases agree with TRBD1. This CDR3 has 20 residues. V lost 3 bases to trimming and J lost 6 bases; unmatched junction nucleotides: 21. Germline V gene data show CDR1 as MNHEY and CDR2 as SMNVEV (reference sequence). CDR3 in DNA: TGTGCCAGCAGTTTCTTTCCTGGGACAGGGGTAAGGGGAGCGGCGGATACGCAGTATTTT. This gives the protein CASSFFPGTGVRGAADTQYF.

This clone came up once. The V gene is TRBV5-1, the J gene TRBJ2-1; no definite D call. The CDR3 consists of 16 residues. V lost 1 base and J 1 base, leaving 12 bases between the germline ends. The V gene's germline CDR1 is SGHRS and CDR2 YFSETQ. The CDR3 here is CASSLRAGESYNEQFF. The DNA for the CDR3 is TGCGCCAGCAGCTTGAGGGCTGGGGAATCCTACAATGAGCAGTTCTTC.

As concerns this clone: At one boundary the junction diverges from the germline segment, which might be a read error. The chain links TRBV5-1 to TRBJ2-4, with 7 positions matching TRBD2. CDR3 size: 15 residues. CDR1 and CDR2 from the germline V gene are SGHRS and YFSETQ. The CDR3 region is CASSLMGGSMNIQYF. As DNA, the CDR3 is TGCGCTAGCAGCCTGATGGGGGGGAGTATGAACATTCAGTACTTC. The full variable domain, its missing parts supplied by reference TRBV5-1 and TRBJ2-4, is KAGVTQTPRYLIKTRGQQVTLSCSPISGHRSVSWYQQTPGQGLQFLFEYFSETQRNKGNFPGRFSGRQFSNSRSEMNVSTLELGDSALYLCASSLMGGSMNIQYFGAGTRLSVL.

The chain recombines TRBV28 with TRBJ2-2; perhaps TRBD2 as D (7 bases). CDR3 size: 15 residues. V lost 11 bases and J lost 4, with 20 bases in between. Germline loops: CDR1 MDHEN, CDR2 SYDVKM. The CDR3 nucleotides read TGTGCCGCCGAAGGAGGGGGGGAGGGCACCGGGGAGCTGTTTTTT. Its protein is CAAEGGGEGTGELFF.

The chain is built from TRBV7-8 and TRBJ2-3, with no clear D. Trimming removed 0 bases from V and 2 bases from J, with 12 bases in between. The germline V gene encodes CDR1 SGHVS and CDR2 FQNEAQ. CDR3 length: 16 amino acids. The CDR3 DNA is TGTGCCAGCAGCTTAGCAATGAGTTCGTACACAGATACGCAGTATTTT. It yields the protein CASSLAMSSYTDTQYF.

The chain recombines TRBV21-1 with TRBJ1-3. TRBV21-1 is a known pseudogene. The CDR3 runs 18 residues. In nucleotides, the CDR3 is TGTGCCAGCAGCAATAATTATGGGGAGGAGAGCTCTGGAAACACCATATATTTT. Translation gives CASSNNYGEESSGNTIYF.

J is TRBJ2-3 and V is TRBV5-4; D possibly uses TRBD1 or TRBD2 (5 bases each). V gave up 4 bases and J gave up 7 bases, with 16 bases separating them. Per germline, CDR1 SGHNT and CDR2 YYREEE (reference sequence). The CDR3 contains 14 residues. CDR3 DNA: TGTGCCAGCAGCCCCATAGGAGAGGGGAATACGCAGTATTTT. Amino acid sequence: CASSPIGEGNTQYF.

The chain combines TRBV11-3 with TRBJ2-3, with D unresolved. CDR1 is SGHNT, CDR2 YENEEA, per germline. Trimming removed 6 bases from V and 5 bases from J, with 9 bases in between. The CDR3 spans 12 residues. CDR3 sequence: CASSDRLDTQYF. The CDR3 nucleotides read TGTGCCAGCAGTGACCGTTTAGATACGCAGTATTTT.